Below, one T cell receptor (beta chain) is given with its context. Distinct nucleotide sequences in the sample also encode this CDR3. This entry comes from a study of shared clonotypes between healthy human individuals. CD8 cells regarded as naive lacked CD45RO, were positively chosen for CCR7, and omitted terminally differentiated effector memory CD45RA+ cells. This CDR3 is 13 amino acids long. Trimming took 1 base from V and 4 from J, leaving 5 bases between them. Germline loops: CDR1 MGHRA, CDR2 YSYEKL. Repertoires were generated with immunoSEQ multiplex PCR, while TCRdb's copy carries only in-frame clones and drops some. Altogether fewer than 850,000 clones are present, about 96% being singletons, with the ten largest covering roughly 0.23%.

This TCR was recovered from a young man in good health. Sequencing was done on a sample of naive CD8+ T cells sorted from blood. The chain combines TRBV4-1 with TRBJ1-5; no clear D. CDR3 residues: CASSQGANQPQHF. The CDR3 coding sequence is TGCGCCAGCAGCCAAGGAGCTAATCAGCCCCAGCATTTT.